These 22 T cell receptor beta chains originate from one sample sequenced in a study of blood T cell repertoires in COVID-19. Profiled with immunoSEQ multiplex PCR; TCRdb holds only in-frame clones, not every one. The table includes roughly 120,000 clones, around 85% detected once. The specimen sequenced was peripheral blood. These receptor sequences come from a man in his 70s who had recovered from COVID-19.

In its sample, this clone was seen once. The V and J genes are TRBV28 and TRBJ1-5; D might be TRBD1 (6 bases). From germline, CDR1 is MDHEN and CDR2 SYDVKM. V dropped 5 bases and J dropped 2 bases, with 13 bases sitting between them. The CDR3 is made up of 15 amino acids. CDR3 DNA sequence: TGTGCCAGCAGTGAGGGGGGGCAGGGCAATCAGCCCCAGCATTTT. Translation gives CASSEGGQGNQPQHF.

This chain connects TRBV13 to TRBJ2-2; D possibly corresponds to TRBD1 (5 bases). CDR3 length: 15 amino acids. Between the trimmed V and J ends, which lost 3 bases and 1 base, there was a span of 9 bases. CDR1 is PRHDT, CDR2 FYEKMQ, per germline (reference sequence). The CDR3 DNA is TGTGCCAGCAGCTTGTGGCAGGGGAACACCGGGGAGCTGTTTTTT. It yields the protein CASSLWQGNTGELFF.

The chain is built from TRBV6-1 and TRBJ2-5, with TRBD2 matching 12 bases. This CDR3 contains 18 residues. The germline CDR1 and CDR2 sequences are MNHNS and SASEGT. The ends lost 0 bases at V and 4 bases at J; junction bases unmatched: 9. In DNA, the CDR3 is TGTGCCAGCAGTGAAGCGCGGCTAGCGGGGGGGCTTTTAGAGACCCAGTACTTC. Its protein product is CASSEARLAGGLLETQYF.

The V call is TRBV9, the J call TRBJ2-3; D might be TRBD2 (6 bases). The germline gives CDR1 SGDLS, CDR2 YYNGEE. The V end lost 4 bases, the J end lost 2 bases, and 17 bases lay between the germline ends. The CDR3 contains 16 residues. The CDR3 sequence is CASSLGTSSFTDTQYF. CDR3 in DNA: TGTGCCAGCAGCCTCGGAACTAGCTCCTTCACAGATACGCAGTATTTT.

The chain couples TRBV5-4 to TRBJ1-4; TRBD1 aligns across 9 bases. V dropped 5 bases and J dropped 6; count of bases not matched to a gene: 8. The CDR3 loop spans 15 amino acids. Germline assignment: CDR1 SGHNT and CDR2 YYREEE (reference sequence). The CDR3: CASRAGTGSDEKLFF. As DNA, the CDR3 is TGTGCCAGCAGGGCAGGGACAGGGTCGGATGAAAAACTGTTTTTT.

The chain joins TRBV25-1 to TRBJ1-2; TRBD1 agrees at 7 bases. This CDR3 contains 12 residues. The germline CDR1 and CDR2 sequences are MGHDK and SYGVNS. V dropped 6 bases and J dropped 4; count of bases not matched to a gene: 2. CDR3 protein: CASRGTVYGYTF. The CDR3 DNA reads TGTGCCAGCAGGGGGACAGTCTATGGCTACACCTTC.

The V and J genes are TRBV7-9 and TRBJ2-3; D is ambiguous. V was trimmed by 5 bases and J by 0 bases, leaving 9 bases between them. This CDR3 contains 14 residues. Germline V gene lookup returns CDR1 SEHNR and CDR2 FQNEAQ (reference sequence). The CDR3 protein is CASSVVGSTDTQYF. The CDR3 bases are TGTGCCAGCAGCGTAGTCGGGAGCACAGATACGCAGTATTTT.

V usage is TRBV10-3 and J usage is TRBJ2-1; TRBD2 matches 15 bases. The germline gives CDR1 ENHRY, CDR2 SYGVKD. This CDR3 is built from 15 residues. After removal of 4 bases from V and 6 bases from J, the junction contained 1 base not matched to a gene. The CDR3, as DNA: TGTGCCATCAGTGGGACTAGCGGGAGGGGCAATGAGCAGTTCTTC. This encodes CAISGTSGRGNEQFF.

This clone appeared a few times. This chain joins TRBV5-8 and TRBJ1-4; TRBD1 matches 9 bases. V trimming: 1 base; J trimming: 8 bases; junction bases outside the gene matches: 3. The CDR3 is made up of 14 amino acids. Per germline, CDR1 SGHTS and CDR2 YDEGEE. This chain's CDR3 is CASSLTGGPEKLFF. In nucleotides, the CDR3 is TGTGCCAGCAGCTTGACAGGGGGCCCGGAAAAACTGTTTTTT.

The J gene is TRBJ2-2, the V gene TRBV9; D is uncertain. V dropped 0 bases and J dropped 1 base, with 10 bases sitting between them. CDR1 is SGDLS and CDR2 is YYNGEE in the germline V gene. The CDR3 has 16 amino acids. The CDR3 nucleotides read TGTGCCAGCAGCGTAGTTCCCTACCAGAACACCGGGGAGCTGTTTTTT. Translation gives CASSVVPYQNTGELFF.

The chain links TRBV4-1 to TRBJ2-7; weak D call: TRBD1 (5 bases). The germline V gene has CDR1 MGHRA and CDR2 YSYEKL. CDR3 size: 16 residues. The V gene lost 3 bases and the J gene lost 1 base, with 16 bases spanning the gap. CDR3 nucleotides: TGCGCCAGCAGCCAGCAATGGACACAGTATTCCTACGAGCAGTACTTC. Translated: CASSQQWTQYSYEQYF.

This clone was counted between two and nine times. V and J are TRBV19 and TRBJ1-1, with D possibly matching TRBD1 (5 bases). Per the germline V gene, CDR1 is LNHDA and CDR2 is SQIVND (reference sequence). This CDR3 has 14 residues. Trimming removed 5 bases at V and 3 bases at J, with 13 bases between. DNA for the CDR3: TGTGCCAGTAGTTCCGTTGGGGGGGACACTGAAGCTTTCTTT. This translates into CASSSVGGDTEAFF.

The chain employs TRBV30 and TRBJ1-6, with D perhaps matching TRBD1 (6 bases). Germline CDR1 is GTSNPN and CDR2 is SVGIG (reference sequence). There are 14 residues in the CDR3. Between the trimmed V and J ends, which lost 6 bases and 3 bases, there was a span of 12 bases. CDR3 in amino acids: CACMDSIYNSPLHF. In DNA form, the CDR3 reads TGTGCCTGCATGGACAGTATCTATAATTCACCCCTCCACTTT.

The rearrangement links TRBV18 to TRBJ1-1, with D maybe TRBD1 (6 bases). Trimming shortened V by 5 bases and J by 1 base, and 8 bases separated the two germline ends. Looked up from germline, CDR1 is KGHSH and CDR2 is LQKENI. The CDR3 loop spans 13 amino acids. CDR3 protein: CASSRTENTEAFF. CDR3 coding DNA: TGTGCCAGCTCAAGGACAGAGAACACTGAAGCTTTCTTT.

CDR3 sequence: CASSIWRGSNQPQHF. The CDR3 DNA follows: TGTGCCAGTAGTATATGGAGGGGAAGCAATCAGCCCCAGCATTTT. The J gene is TRBJ1-5, the V gene TRBV19; tentative D call: TRBD1 (5 bases). The CDR3 length is 15 residues. Trimming stripped 2 bases from V and 1 base from J, with 9 bases between. CDR1 and CDR2 (germline): LNHDA, SQIVND (reference sequence).

This chain uses TRBV5-1 with TRBJ1-4; TRBD1 aligns across 7 bases. Germline V gene lookup returns CDR1 SGHRS and CDR2 YFSETQ. The CDR3 spans 15 residues. The ends lost 4 bases at V and 0 bases at J; junction bases unmatched: 3. The DNA of the CDR3 is TGCGCCAGCAGCACGGGACAGCCAACTAATGAAAAACTGTTTTTT. Encoded protein: CASSTGQPTNEKLFF.

The V gene is TRBV7-2, the J gene TRBJ2-1; 7 nucleotides match TRBD1. The germline CDR1 and CDR2 sequences are SGHTA and FQGNSA. The V and J ends lost 4 bases and 4 bases, in that order; junction bases with no gene match: 10. This CDR3 contains 16 residues. DNA for the CDR3: TGTGCCAGCAGCTCGAGACAGGGTTCCCTTTACAATGAGCAGTTCTTC. Residues: CASSSRQGSLYNEQFF.

The chain links TRBV28 to TRBJ1-5, with a possible D match to TRBD1 (6 bases). CDR3 length equals 15 residues. V was shortened by 11 bases and J by 1 base, with 18 bases between the two germline ends. Germline CDR1 reads MDHEN; CDR2 reads SYDVKM. The CDR3 sequence is CACGPSGVSNQPQHF. For the CDR3, the DNA is TGTGCCTGCGGCCCCTCAGGGGTGAGCAATCAGCCCCAGCATTTT.

This rearrangement joins TRBV18 to TRBJ2-3; 8 nucleotides match TRBD2. The ends lost 0 bases at V and 5 bases at J; junction bases unmatched: 7. Germline V gene data show CDR1 as KGHSH and CDR2 as LQKENI. This CDR3 is built from 16 residues. CDR3 protein: CASSPPTSGGQDTQYF. The CDR3, as DNA: TGTGCCAGCTCACCACCGACGTCGGGAGGGCAAGATACGCAGTATTTT.

The chain employs TRBV5-5 and TRBJ2-3, with 7 bases identical to TRBD2. V was pared by 5 bases and J by 2 bases, with 14 bases of the junction left unmatched. The germline CDR1 and CDR2 sequences are SGHKS and YYEKEE (reference sequence). CDR3 length: 17 residues. The CDR3 loop reads CASSLYAGTINTDTQYF. The CDR3 bases are TGTGCCAGCAGTCTATACGCCGGGACTATCAACACAGATACGCAGTATTTT.

The rearrangement joins TRBV27 to TRBJ2-5; 9 nucleotides match TRBD2. The CDR3 is 15 amino acids. Germline CDR1 is MNHEY and CDR2 is SMNVEV (reference sequence). V lost 2 bases to trimming and J lost 5 bases; unmatched junction nucleotides: 6. In DNA, the CDR3 is TGTGCCAGCAGTTTAGCGGGAGGGCCCGGGGAGACCCAGTACTTC. Translating it yields CASSLAGGPGETQYF.

This sequence joins TRBV6-2 or TRBV6-3 and TRBJ2-7; 8 bases align to TRBD2. This CDR3 spans 13 amino acids. Looked up from germline, CDR1 is MNHEY and CDR2 is SVGEGT. The V gene end was trimmed by 4 bases and the J gene end by 3 bases; junction bases not matched to a gene: 2. The CDR3 here is CASSLLADYEQYF. CDR3 DNA: TGTGCCAGCAGTTTACTAGCGGACTACGAGCAGTACTTC.